The subject of this entry is one T cell receptor beta chain. Per the authors' pipeline: The assay estimated nucleated cells by amplifying reference gene primers. Generated by immunoSEQ multiplex PCR, the TCRdb table keeps only in-frame clones and is missing some. Clone size and V and J calls were adopted from that table, with D and trimming inferred from the DNA. The sample lists a few hundred thousand clones, around 86% occurring once. This sample stems from a study of blood T cell repertoires in COVID-19. Looking at the study overall: Specimens from acute and convalescent COVID-19 originated in the United States, Italy and Spain.

Participants spanned ages about 18 to 100 years and resided in about 25 US areas. The study assigned cohorts using participant-reported clinical history. Trimming cost V 8 bases and J 0 bases, with 13 bases left between them. Per the germline V gene, CDR1 is SNHLY and CDR2 is FYNNEI. This CDR3 spans 14 amino acids. Sequencing was done on a sample of PBMCs or T cells enriched from blood (not recorded which). The receptor was isolated from a woman between 18 and 29 years old who had recovered from COVID-19. The chain recombines TRBV2 with TRBJ1-1; unclear D gene. The CDR3 spells CASRGWPMNTEAFF. In nucleotides, the CDR3 is TGTGCCAGCCGCGGTTGGCCCATGAACACTGAAGCTTTCTTT.